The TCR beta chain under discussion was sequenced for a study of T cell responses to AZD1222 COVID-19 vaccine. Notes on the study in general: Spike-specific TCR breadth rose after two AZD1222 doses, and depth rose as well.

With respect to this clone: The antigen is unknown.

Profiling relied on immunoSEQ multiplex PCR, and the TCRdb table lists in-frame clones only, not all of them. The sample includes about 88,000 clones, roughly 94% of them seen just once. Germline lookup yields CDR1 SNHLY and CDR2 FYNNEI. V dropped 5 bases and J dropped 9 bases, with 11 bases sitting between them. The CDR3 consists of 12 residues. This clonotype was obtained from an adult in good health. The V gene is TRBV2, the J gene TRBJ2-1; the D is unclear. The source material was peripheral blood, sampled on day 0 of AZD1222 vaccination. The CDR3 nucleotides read TGTGCCAGCAGTACCTTTGGGGTTGAGCAGTTCTTC. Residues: CASSTFGVEQFF.